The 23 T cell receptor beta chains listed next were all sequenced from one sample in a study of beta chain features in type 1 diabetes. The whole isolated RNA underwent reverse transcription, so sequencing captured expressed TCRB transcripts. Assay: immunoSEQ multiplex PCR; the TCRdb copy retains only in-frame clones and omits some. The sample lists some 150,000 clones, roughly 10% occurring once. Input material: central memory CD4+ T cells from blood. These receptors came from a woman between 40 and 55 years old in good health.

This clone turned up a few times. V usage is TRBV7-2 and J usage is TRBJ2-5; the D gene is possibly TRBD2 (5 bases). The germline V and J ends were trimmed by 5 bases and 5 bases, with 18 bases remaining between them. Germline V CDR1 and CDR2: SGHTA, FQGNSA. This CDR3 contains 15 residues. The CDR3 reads CASSPSGSKAETQYF. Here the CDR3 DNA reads TGTGCCAGCAGCCCGAGCGGATCGAAAGCGGAGACCCAGTACTTC.

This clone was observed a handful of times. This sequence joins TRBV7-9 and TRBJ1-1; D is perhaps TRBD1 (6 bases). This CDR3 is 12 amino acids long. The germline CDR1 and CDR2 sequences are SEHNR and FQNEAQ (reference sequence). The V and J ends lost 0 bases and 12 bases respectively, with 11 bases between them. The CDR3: CASSLAVQGSFF. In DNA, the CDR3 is TGTGCCAGCAGCTTAGCGGTACAGGGTTCTTTCTTT.

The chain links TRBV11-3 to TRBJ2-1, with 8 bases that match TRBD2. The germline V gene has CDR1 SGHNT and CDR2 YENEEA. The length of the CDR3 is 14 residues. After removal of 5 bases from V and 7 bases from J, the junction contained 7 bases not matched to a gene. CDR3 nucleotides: TGTGCCAGCAGCCCCGGGGGGGCTAGGAATGAGCAGTTCTTC. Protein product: CASSPGGARNEQFF.

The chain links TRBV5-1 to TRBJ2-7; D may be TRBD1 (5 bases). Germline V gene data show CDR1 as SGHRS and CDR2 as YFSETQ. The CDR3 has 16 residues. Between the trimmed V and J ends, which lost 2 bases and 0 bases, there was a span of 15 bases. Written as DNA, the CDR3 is TGCGCCAGCAGCTTAGCCACAGGTTTTAGCTCCTACGAGCAGTACTTC. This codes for CASSLATGFSSYEQYF.

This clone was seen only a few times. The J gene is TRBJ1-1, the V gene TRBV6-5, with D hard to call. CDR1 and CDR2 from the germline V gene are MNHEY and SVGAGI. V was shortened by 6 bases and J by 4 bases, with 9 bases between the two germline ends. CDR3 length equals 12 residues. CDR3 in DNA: TGTGCCAGCAGCCGGGTAGGCACTGAAGCTTTCTTT. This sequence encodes CASSRVGTEAFF.

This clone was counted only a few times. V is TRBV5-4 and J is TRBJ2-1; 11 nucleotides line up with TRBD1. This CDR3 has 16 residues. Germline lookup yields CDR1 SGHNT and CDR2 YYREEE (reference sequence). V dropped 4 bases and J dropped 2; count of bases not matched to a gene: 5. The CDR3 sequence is CASSPGGQGAYNEQFF. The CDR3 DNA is TGTGCCAGCAGCCCGGGGGGACAGGGGGCCTACAATGAGCAGTTCTTC.

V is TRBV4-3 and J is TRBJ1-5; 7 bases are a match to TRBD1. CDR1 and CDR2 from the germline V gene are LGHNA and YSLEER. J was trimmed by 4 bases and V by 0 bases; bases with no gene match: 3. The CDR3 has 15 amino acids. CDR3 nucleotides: TGCGCCAGCAGCCAAGAGGAGGGGGCAAATCAGCCCCAGCATTTT. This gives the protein CASSQEEGANQPQHF.

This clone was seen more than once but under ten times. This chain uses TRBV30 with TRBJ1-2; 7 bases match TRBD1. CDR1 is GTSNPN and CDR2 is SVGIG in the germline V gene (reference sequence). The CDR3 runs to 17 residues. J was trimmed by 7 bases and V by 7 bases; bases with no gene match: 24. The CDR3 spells CAFPCVTGENGVGGYTF. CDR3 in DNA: TGTGCCTTCCCTTGCGTTACAGGGGAAAATGGTGTTGGTGGCTACACCTTC.

The CDR3 sequence: CASSETGDNQPQHF. CDR3 DNA sequence: TGCGCCAGCAGCGAGACAGGGGACAATCAGCCCCAGCATTTT. This rearrangement joins TRBV5-1 to TRBJ1-5; 8 positions match TRBD1. The CDR3 runs to 14 residues. CDR1 is SGHRS, CDR2 YFSETQ, per germline. V was clipped by 4 bases and J by 3 bases; unmatched bases: 3. Supplemented by reference TRBV5-1 and TRBJ1-5, the full variable domain reads KAGVTQTPRYLIKTRGQQVTLSCSPISGHRSVSWYQQTPGQGLQFLFEYFSETQRNKGNFPGRFSGRQFSNSRSEMNVSTLELGDSALYLCASSETGDNQPQHFGDGTRLSIL.

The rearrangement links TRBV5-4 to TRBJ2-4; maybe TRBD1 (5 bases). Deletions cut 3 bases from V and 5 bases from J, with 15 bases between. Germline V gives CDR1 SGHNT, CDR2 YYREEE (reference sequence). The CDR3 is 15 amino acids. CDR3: CASSSQKGMENIQYF. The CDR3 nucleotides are TGTGCCAGCAGCTCCCAAAAGGGGATGGAAAACATTCAGTACTTC.

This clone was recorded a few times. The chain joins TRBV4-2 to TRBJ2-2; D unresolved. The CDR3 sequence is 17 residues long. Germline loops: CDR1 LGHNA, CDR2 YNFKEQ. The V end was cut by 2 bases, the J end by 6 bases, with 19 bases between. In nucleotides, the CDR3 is TGTGCCAGCAGCCAACCGACCCCGGGTTCCCCCGCCGGGGAGCTGTTTTTT. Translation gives CASSQPTPGSPAGELFF.

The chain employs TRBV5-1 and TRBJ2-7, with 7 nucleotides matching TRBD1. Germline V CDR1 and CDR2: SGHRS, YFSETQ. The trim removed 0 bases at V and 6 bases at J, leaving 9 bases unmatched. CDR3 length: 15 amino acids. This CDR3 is CASSLAPLTGREQYF. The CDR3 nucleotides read TGCGCCAGCAGCTTGGCCCCCTTGACAGGGCGCGAGCAGTACTTC.

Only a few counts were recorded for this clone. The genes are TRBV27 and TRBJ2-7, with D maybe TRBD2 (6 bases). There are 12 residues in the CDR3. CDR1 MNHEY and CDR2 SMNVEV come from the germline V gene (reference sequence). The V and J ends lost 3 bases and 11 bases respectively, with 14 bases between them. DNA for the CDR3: TGTGCCAGCAGTTTCTTGGGGAGGCAGGAGTACTTC. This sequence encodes CASSFLGRQEYF.

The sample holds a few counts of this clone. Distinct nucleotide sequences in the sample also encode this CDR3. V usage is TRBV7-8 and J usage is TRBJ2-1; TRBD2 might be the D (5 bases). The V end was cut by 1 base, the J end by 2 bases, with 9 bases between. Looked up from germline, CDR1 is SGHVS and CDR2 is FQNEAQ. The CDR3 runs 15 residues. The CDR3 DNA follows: TGTGCCAGCAGCTTAGGCGGGCGAACCTACAATGAGCAGTTCTTC. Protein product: CASSLGGRTYNEQFF.

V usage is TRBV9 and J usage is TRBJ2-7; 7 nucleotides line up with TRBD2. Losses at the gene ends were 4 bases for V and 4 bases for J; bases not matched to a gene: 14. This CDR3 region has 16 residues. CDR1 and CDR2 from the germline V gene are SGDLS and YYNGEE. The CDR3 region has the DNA TGTGCCAGCAGCTACGGTGGAAGGGGAGGGCGGTACGAGCAGTACTTC. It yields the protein CASSYGGRGGRYEQYF.

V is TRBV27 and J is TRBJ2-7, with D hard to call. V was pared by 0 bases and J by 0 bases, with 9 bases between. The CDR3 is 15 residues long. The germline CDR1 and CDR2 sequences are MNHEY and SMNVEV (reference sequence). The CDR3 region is CASSLSTASSYEQYF. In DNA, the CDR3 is TGTGCCAGCAGTTTATCGACCGCTAGCTCCTACGAGCAGTACTTC.

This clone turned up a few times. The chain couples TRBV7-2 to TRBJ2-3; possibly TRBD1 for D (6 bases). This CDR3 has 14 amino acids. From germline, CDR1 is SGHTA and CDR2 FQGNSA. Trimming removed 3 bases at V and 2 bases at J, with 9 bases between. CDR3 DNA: TGTGCCAGCAGCTTGAACAGGGACACAGATACGCAGTATTTT. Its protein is CASSLNRDTDTQYF.

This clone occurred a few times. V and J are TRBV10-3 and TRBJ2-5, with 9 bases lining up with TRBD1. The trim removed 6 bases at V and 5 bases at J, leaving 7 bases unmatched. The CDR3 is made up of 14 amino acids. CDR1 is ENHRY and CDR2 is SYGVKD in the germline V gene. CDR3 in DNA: TGTGCCATCAGACCGGGACAGGGCGGGGAGACCCAGTACTTC. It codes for CAIRPGQGGETQYF.

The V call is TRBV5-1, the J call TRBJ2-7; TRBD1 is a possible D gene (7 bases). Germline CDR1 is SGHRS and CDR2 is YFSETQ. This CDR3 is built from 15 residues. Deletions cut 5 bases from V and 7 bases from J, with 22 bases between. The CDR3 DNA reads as TGCGCCAGCAGTCGGGGGCCCGGGACAGTAGAAGAGCAGTACTTC. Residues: CASSRGPGTVEEQYF. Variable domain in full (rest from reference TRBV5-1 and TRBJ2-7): KAGVTQTPRYLIKTRGQQVTLSCSPISGHRSVSWYQQTPGQGLQFLFEYFSETQRNKGNFPGRFSGRQFSNSRSEMNVSTLELGDSALYLCASSRGPGTVEEQYFGPGTRLTVT.

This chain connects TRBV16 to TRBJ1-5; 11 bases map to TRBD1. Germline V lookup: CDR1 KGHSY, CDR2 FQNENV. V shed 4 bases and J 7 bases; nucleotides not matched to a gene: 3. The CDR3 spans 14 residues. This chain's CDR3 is CASSLGTGGQPQHF. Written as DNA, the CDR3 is TGTGCCAGCAGCCTGGGGACAGGGGGGCAGCCCCAGCATTTT. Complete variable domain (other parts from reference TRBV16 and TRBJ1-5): GEEVAQTPKHLVRGEGQKAKLYCAPIKGHSYVFWYQQVLKNEFKFLISFQNENVFDETGMPKERFSAKCLPNSPCSLEIQATKLEDSAVYFCASSLGTGGQPQHFGDGTRLSIL.

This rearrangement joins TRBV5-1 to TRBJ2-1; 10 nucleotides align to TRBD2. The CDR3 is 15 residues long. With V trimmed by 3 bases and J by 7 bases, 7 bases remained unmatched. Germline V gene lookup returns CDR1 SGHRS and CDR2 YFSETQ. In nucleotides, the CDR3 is TGCGCCAGCAGCTCCGGGACTAGCGTTCGGAATGAGCAGTTCTTC. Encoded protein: CASSSGTSVRNEQFF.

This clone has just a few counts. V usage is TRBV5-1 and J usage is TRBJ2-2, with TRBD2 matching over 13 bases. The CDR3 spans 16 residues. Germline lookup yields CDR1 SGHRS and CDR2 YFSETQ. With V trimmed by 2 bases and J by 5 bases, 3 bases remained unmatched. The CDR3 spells CASSFRTSGGTGELFF. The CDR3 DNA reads TGCGCCAGCAGCTTCAGGACTAGCGGGGGAACCGGGGAGCTGTTTTTT.

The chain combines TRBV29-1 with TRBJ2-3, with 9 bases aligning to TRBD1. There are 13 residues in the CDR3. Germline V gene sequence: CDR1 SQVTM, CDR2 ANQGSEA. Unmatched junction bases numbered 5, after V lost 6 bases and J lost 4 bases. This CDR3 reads CSVDRQGADTQYF. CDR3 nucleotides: TGCAGCGTGGACCGACAGGGGGCAGATACGCAGTATTTT.